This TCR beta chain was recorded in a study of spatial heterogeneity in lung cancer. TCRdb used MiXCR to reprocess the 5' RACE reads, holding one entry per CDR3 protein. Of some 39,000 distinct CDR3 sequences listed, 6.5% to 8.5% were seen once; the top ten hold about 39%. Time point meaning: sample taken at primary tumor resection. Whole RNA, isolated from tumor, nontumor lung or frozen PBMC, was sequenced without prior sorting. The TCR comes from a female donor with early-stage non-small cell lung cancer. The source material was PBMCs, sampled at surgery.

CDR3: CASSLEYGSGYEQYF. In DNA, the CDR3 is TGTGCCAGCAGCTTAGAGTACGGGAGTGGTTACGAGCAGTACTTC. This sequence joins TRBV7-9 and TRBJ2-7, with D possibly being TRBD2 (6 bases). The V gene lost 1 base and the J gene lost 4 bases, with 14 bases spanning the gap. CDR3 length equals 15 residues. CDR1 and CDR2 from the germline V gene are SEHNR and FQNEAQ (reference sequence).